This is a list of T cell receptor beta chains from one sample in a study of cytomegalovirus exposure and HLA in healthy donors. Repertoires were generated with immunoSEQ multiplex PCR, while TCRdb's copy carries only in-frame clones and drops some. The table records over 55,000 clones, roughly 96% of them present only once. Material for sequencing was PBMCs. The receptors here all came from a man aged 18-30 years in good health and CMV-seronegative. CDR3s include the opening cysteine and the closing phenylalanine or tryptophan. Fields, in order: V gene, J gene, D gene, CDR3 DNA, CDR3 protein. The D gene is left open where the match is weak.

TRBV28	TRBJ2-2	NA	TGTGCCAGCAGCTTGACAGACCACCGGGAGCTGTTTTTT	CASSLTDHRELFF
TRBV4-2	TRBJ2-3	TRBD2	TGTGCCAGCAGCCAGACTAGCGGCACAGATACGCAGTATTTT	CASSQTSGTDTQYF
TRBV4-1	TRBJ2-3	TRBD2	TGCGCCAGCAGCGAACTAGCGGGAGGGTTTTCAGATACGCAGTATTTT	CASSELAGGFSDTQYF
TRBV7-9	TRBJ2-7	NA	TGTGCCAGCAGCTTCGACTGGAACTACGAGCAGTACTTC	CASSFDWNYEQYF
TRBV9	TRBJ2-3	NA	TGTGCCAGCAGCGCCGAGGGGGTGGTCACAGATACGCAGTATTTT	CASSAEGVVTDTQYF
TRBV19	TRBJ2-5	NA	TGTGCCAGTAGTACCAGGGGACGAGAAGAGACCCAGTACTTC	CASSTRGREETQYF
TRBV28	TRBJ1-5	TRBD1	TGTGCCAGCAGCTTAACAGGGGGCTACTCCAATCAGCCCCAGCATTTT	CASSLTGGYSNQPQHF
TRBV4-3	TRBJ2-1	NA	TGCGCCAGCAGCCAAGAACGCCTAGCGCCCTCGAATGAGCAGTTCTTC	CASSQERLAPSNEQFF
TRBV5-4	TRBJ1-5	NA	TGTGCCAGCAGCAGGGTTGCTAGCCAGCCCCAGCATTTT	CASSRVASQPQHF
TRBV28	TRBJ2-5	NA	TGTGCCAGCAGTTCCGGACTCACCCAGTACTTC	CASSSGLTQYF
TRBV10-3	TRBJ2-5	NA	TGTGCCATCAGTGAGAATATCGGCAGGGGCTCCGGGGAGACCCAGTACTTC	CAISENIGRGSGETQYF
TRBV2	TRBJ2-1	TRBD1	TGTGCCGCCCCCAGGCAGGGGGCCGGTGAGCAGTTCTTC	CAAPRQGAGEQFF
TRBV7-9	TRBJ2-2	TRBD2	TGTGCCAGCAGCCCCTTTGGTAGCGGGAGGGCCAGGAACACCGGGGAGCTGTTTTTT	CASSPFGSGRARNTGELFF
TRBV7-9	TRBJ2-7	NA	TGTGCCAGCAGCCCTAAAGGGGGTTACGAGCAGTACTTC	CASSPKGGYEQYF
TRBV19	TRBJ2-5	TRBD1	TGTGCCAGTAGCCTCATGGGGACAGGGGAAGAGACCCAGTACTTC	CASSLMGTGEETQYF
TRBV7-2	TRBJ2-7	TRBD1	TGTGCCAGCAGCTCCTTATACAGGGGGCAGGAGCAGTACTTC	CASSSLYRGQEQYF
TRBV5-1	TRBJ2-1	TRBD2	TGCGCCAGCATACTACTAGCGGGAGCGGCTAATGAGCAGTTCTTC	CASILLAGAANEQFF
TRBV5-1	TRBJ1-1	NA	TGCGCCAGCAGCTTGATGGGGCAGATGAACACTGAAGCTTTCTTT	CASSLMGQMNTEAFF
TRBV5-1	TRBJ1-2	NA	TGCGCCAGCAGCTTGTCCGGGGTGGGCTATGGCTACACCTTC	CASSLSGVGYGYTF
TRBV2	TRBJ1-4	NA	TGTGCCAGCAGTGGGCGAGGAGTGGGTGAAAAACTGTTTTTT	CASSGRGVGEKLFF
TRBV29-1	TRBJ1-1	TRBD1	TGCAGCGTTGAAGTCAGGGGGCTAGGCACTGAAGCTTTCTTT	CSVEVRGLGTEAFF
TRBV7-2	TRBJ2-7	TRBD2	TGTGCCAGCAGCTTAGCCTTACACGGGACTAGCGGGTCCTACGAGCAGTACTTC	CASSLALHGTSGSYEQYF
TRBV11-2	TRBJ2-3	TRBD2	TGTGCCAGCAGCTTGCAGCGGGGGGACACAGATACGCAGTATTTT	CASSLQRGDTDTQYF